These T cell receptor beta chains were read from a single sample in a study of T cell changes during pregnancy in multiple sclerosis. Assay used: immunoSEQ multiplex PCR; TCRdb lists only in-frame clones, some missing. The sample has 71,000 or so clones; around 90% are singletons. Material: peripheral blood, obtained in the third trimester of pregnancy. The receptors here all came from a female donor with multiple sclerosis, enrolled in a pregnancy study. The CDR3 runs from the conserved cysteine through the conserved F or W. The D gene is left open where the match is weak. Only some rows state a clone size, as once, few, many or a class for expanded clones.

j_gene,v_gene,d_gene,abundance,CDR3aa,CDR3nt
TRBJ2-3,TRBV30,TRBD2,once,CAWSLAGGQDTQYF,TGTGCCTGGAGTTTAGCGGGAGGGCAAGATACGCAGTATTTT
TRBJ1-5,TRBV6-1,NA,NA,CASSVPRQTYSNQPQHF,TGTGCCAGCAGTGTCCCCAGACAGACCTATAGCAATCAGCCCCAGCATTTT
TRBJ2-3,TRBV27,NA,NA,CASSLRPAGWREATDTQYF,TGTGCCAGCAGTTTACGACCTGCGGGATGGCGGGAAGCCACAGATACGCAGTATTTT
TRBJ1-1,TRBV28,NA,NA,CASSLGQRNTEAFF,TGTGCCAGCAGCCTCGGACAACGGAACACTGAAGCTTTCTTT
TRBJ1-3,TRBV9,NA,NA,CASSVASSGNTIYF,TGTGCCAGCAGCGTGGCTAGCTCTGGAAACACCATATATTTT
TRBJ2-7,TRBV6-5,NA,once,CASSPGNSEQYF,TGTGCCAGCAGCCCAGGGAACAGCGAGCAGTACTTC
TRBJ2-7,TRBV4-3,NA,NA,CASSQAQTGTSYEQYF,TGCGCCAGCAGCCAAGCCCAGACAGGTACCTCCTACGAGCAGTACTTC
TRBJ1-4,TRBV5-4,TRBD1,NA,CASSSGQTNEKLFF,TGTGCCAGCAGCTCGGGACAGACTAATGAAAAACTGTTTTTT
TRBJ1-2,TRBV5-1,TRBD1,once,CASSDGQGSNYGYTF,TGCGCCAGCAGCGATGGACAGGGTAGTAACTATGGCTACACCTTC
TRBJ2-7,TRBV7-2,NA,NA,CASSPGSPYEQYF,TGTGCCAGCAGCCCAGGAAGTCCCTACGAGCAGTACTTC
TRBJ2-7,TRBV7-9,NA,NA,CASSFSSYEQYF,TGTGCCAGCAGCTTTTCGTCGTACGAGCAGTACTTC
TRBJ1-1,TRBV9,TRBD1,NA,CASSPQDRGITEAFF,TGTGCCAGCAGCCCACAGGACAGGGGGATAACTGAAGCTTTCTTT
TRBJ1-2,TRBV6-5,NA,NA,CASSYGQSYGYTF,TGTGCCAGCAGTTACGGGCAGTCCTATGGCTACACCTTC
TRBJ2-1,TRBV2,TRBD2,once,CASKPGLAGLYNEQFF,TGTGCCAGCAAACCGGGACTAGCGGGGTTATACAATGAGCAGTTCTTC
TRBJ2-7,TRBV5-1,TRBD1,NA,CASSLGQGFYEQYF,TGCGCCAGCAGCCTGGGACAGGGGTTCTACGAGCAGTACTTC
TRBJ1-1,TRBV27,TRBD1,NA,CASSLYLDRVTEAFF,TGTGCCAGCAGTTTATACCTCGACAGGGTGACTGAAGCTTTCTTT
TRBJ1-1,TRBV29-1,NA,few,CSVQGFVTEAFF,TGCAGCGTACAGGGATTCGTCACTGAAGCTTTCTTT
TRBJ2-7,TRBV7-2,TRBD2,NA,CASSSKGLAGVSEQYF,TGTGCCAGCAGCTCGAAGGGACTAGCGGGAGTAAGCGAGCAGTACTTC
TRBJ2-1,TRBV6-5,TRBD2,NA,CASSQTSGRGNEQFF,TGTGCCAGCAGCCAGACTAGCGGGAGAGGGAATGAGCAGTTCTTC
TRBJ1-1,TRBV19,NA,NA,CASRIPDSLNTEAFF,TGTGCCAGTAGAATCCCTGACAGTCTGAACACTGAAGCTTTCTTT
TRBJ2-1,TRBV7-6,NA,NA,CASSLARWGRGSYNEQFF,TGTGCCAGCAGCTTAGCGCGCTGGGGAAGGGGCTCCTACAATGAGCAGTTCTTC
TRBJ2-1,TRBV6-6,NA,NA,CASSPLISSYNEQFF,TGTGCCAGCAGTCCCCTCATTAGCTCCTACAATGAGCAGTTCTTC
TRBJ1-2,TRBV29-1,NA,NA,CSAQGRLGYTF,TGCAGCGCCCAAGGGAGGCTAGGCTACACCTTC
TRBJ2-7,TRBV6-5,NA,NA,CASSYAVLSYEQYF,TGTGCCAGCAGTTACGCCGTACTCTCCTACGAGCAGTACTTC
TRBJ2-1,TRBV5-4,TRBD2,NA,CASSFSSGTHNEQFF,TGTGCCAGCAGCTTCTCTAGCGGGACTCACAATGAGCAGTTCTTC
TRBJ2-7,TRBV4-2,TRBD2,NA,CASSQDPLAGGPTVSEQYF,TGTGCCAGCAGCCAAGACCCACTAGCGGGAGGCCCGACCGTCTCCGAGCAGTACTTC
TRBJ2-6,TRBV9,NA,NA,CASSVAGTSLSGANVLTF,TGTGCCAGCAGCGTAGCCGGGACAAGCCTCTCTGGGGCCAACGTCCTGACTTTC
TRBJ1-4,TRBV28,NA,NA,CASSPPQGEGNEKLFF,TGTGCCAGCAGCCCCCCACAGGGAGAGGGAAATGAAAAACTGTTTTTT
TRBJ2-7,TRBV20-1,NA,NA,CSVEGSYEQYF,TGCAGTGTGGAGGGCTCCTACGAGCAGTACTTC
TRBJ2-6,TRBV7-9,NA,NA,CASISSSSGANVLTF,TGTGCCAGCATATCCTCTAGCTCTGGGGCCAACGTCCTGACTTTC
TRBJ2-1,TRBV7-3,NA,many,CASSELGGSYNEQFF,TGTGCCAGCAGCGAGCTAGGAGGCTCCTACAATGAGCAGTTCTTC
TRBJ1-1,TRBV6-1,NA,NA,CASSEGVRAFF,TGTGCCAGCAGTGAAGGAGTCCGAGCTTTCTTT
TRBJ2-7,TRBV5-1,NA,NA,CASSPGQSLSYEQYF,TGCGCCAGCAGCCCCGGACAGAGCCTCTCCTACGAGCAGTACTTC
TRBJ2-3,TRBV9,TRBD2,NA,CASSVGNSGNSDTQYF,TGTGCCAGCAGCGTAGGTAATAGCGGGAATTCAGATACGCAGTATTTT
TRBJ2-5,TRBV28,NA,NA,CASSHWVLPGEETQYF,TGTGCCAGCAGTCACTGGGTCCTGCCTGGGGAGGAGACCCAGTACTTC
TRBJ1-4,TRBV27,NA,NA,CASSPPPGTNEKLFF,TGTGCCAGCAGCCCCCCCCCAGGGACTAATGAAAAACTGTTTTTT
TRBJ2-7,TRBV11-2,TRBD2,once,CASSPTSVYYEQYF,TGTGCCAGCAGCCCCACTAGCGTTTACTACGAGCAGTACTTC
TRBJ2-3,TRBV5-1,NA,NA,CASSFQGRTDTQYF,TGCGCCAGCAGCTTTCAGGGCAGGACAGATACGCAGTATTTT
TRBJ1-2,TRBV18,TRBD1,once,CASSGTGDLYGYTF,TGTGCCAGCTCAGGGACAGGGGACCTCTATGGCTACACCTTC
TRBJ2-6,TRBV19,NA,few,CASSKTGAGANVLTF,TGTGCCAGTAGTAAAACAGGAGCTGGGGCCAACGTCCTGACTTTC
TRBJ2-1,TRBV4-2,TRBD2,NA,CASSQDPSGSNEQFF,TGTGCCAGCAGCCAAGACCCTAGCGGGAGTAATGAGCAGTTCTTC
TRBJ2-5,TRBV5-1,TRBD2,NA,CASSNGLAGQETQYF,TGCGCCAGCAGCAATGGACTAGCGGGACAAGAGACCCAGTACTTC
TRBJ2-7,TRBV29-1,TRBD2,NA,CSVGGGRGPYEQYF,TGCAGCGTTGGGGGCGGGAGGGGTCCCTACGAGCAGTACTTC
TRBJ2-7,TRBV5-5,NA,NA,CASSNRGGTYEQYF,TGTGCCAGCAGCAACAGGGGGGGGACCTACGAGCAGTACTTC
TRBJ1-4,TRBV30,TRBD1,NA,CAWSGTGVEKLFF,TGTGCCTGGAGTGGGACAGGGGTTGAAAAACTGTTTTTT
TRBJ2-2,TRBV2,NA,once,CASSVTADTGELFF,TGTGCCAGCAGTGTGACGGCGGACACCGGGGAGCTGTTTTTT
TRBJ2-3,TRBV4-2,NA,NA,CASSQDGVGARTDTQYF,TGTGCCAGCAGCCAAGATGGAGTGGGAGCGAGAACAGATACGCAGTATTTT
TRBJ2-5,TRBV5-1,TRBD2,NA,CASSSRLAGEDETQYF,TGCGCCAGCAGCTCCAGACTAGCGGGAGAGGACGAGACCCAGTACTTC
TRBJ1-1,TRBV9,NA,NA,CASSDTGGVGEAFF,TGTGCCAGCAGTGATACGGGGGGGGTGGGTGAAGCTTTCTTT
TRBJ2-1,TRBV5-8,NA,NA,CASREGQSSYNEQFF,TGTGCCAGCAGGGAGGGACAGAGCTCCTACAATGAGCAGTTCTTC
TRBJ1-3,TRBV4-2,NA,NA,CASSQDEREPGNTIYF,TGTGCCAGCAGCCAAGACGAGAGGGAACCTGGAAACACCATATATTTT
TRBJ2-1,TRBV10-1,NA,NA,CASSEGGSSYNEQFF,TGCGCCAGCAGTGAGGGCGGCAGCTCCTACAATGAGCAGTTCTTC
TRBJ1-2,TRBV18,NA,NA,CASSPPSNYGYTF,TGTGCCAGCTCACCACCCAGTAACTATGGCTACACCTTC
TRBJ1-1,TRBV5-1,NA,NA,CASSLGRDPGTEAFF,TGCGCCAGCAGCTTAGGGCGGGACCCCGGGACTGAAGCTTTCTTT
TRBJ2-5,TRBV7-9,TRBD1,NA,CASRHGGQGYQETQYF,TGTGCCAGCAGGCACGGGGGACAGGGGTACCAAGAGACCCAGTACTTC
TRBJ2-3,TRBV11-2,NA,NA,CASSDPSGGTDTQYF,TGTGCCAGCAGCGATCCTTCAGGGGGCACAGATACGCAGTATTTT
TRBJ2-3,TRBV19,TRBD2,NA,CASSILAGENTDTQYF,TGTGCCAGTAGTATACTAGCGGGAGAGAACACAGATACGCAGTATTTT
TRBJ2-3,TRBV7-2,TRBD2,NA,CASSLLAGGTDTQYF,TGTGCCAGCAGCTTACTAGCGGGAGGGACAGATACGCAGTATTTT
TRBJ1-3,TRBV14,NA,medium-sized,CASSHVWRSRRGNTIYF,TGTGCCAGCAGCCACGTCTGGCGCTCTCGGAGAGGAAACACCATATATTTT
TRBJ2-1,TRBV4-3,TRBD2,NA,CASSQTGLANEQFF,TGCGCCAGCAGCCAAACCGGACTAGCGAATGAGCAGTTCTTC